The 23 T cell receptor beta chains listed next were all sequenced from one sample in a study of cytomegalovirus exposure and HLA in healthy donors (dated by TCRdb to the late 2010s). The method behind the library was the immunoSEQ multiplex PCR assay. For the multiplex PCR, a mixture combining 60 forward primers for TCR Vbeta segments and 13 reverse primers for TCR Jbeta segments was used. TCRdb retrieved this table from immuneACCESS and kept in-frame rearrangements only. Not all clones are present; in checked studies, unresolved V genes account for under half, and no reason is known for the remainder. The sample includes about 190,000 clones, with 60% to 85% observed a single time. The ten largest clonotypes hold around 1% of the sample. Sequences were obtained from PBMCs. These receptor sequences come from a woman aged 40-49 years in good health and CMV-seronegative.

The CDR3 protein is CASSSGGGDTEAFF. CDR3 nucleotide sequence: TGTGCCAGCAGTTCGGGTGGCGGCGACACTGAAGCTTTCTTT. V gene TRBV13 combines with J gene TRBJ1-1; D ambiguous. Germline CDR1 PRHDT, CDR2 FYEKMQ (reference sequence). This CDR3 has 14 amino acids. Between the trimmed V and J ends, which lost 6 bases and 3 bases, there was a span of 14 bases.

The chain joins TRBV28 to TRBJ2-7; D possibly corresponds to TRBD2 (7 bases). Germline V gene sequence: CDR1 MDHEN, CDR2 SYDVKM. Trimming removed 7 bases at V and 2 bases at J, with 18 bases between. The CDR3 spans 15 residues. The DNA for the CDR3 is TGTGCCAGCACCATGGGGGGGGCAGGGGCCTACGAGCAGTACGTC. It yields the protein CASTMGGAGAYEQYV.

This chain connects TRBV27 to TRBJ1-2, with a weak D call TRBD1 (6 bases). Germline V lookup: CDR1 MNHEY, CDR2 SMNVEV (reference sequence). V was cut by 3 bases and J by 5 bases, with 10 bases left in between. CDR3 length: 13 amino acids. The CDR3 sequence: CASSFGQSYGYTF. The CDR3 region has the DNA TGTGCCAGCAGTTTTGGACAGAGTTATGGCTACACCTTC.

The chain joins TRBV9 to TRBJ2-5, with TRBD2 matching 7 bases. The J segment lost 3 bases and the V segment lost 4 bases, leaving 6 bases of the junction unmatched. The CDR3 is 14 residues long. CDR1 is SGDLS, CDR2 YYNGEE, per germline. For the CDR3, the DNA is TGTGCCAGCAGCTTTCACAGCGGGGAAGAGACCCAGTACTTC. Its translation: CASSFHSGEETQYF. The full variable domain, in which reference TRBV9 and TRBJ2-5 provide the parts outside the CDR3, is DSGVTQTPKHLITATGQRVTLRCSPRSGDLSVYWYQQSLDQGLQFLIQYYNGEERAKGNILERFSAQQFPDLHSELNLSSLELGDSALYFCASSFHSGEETQYFGPGTRLLVL.

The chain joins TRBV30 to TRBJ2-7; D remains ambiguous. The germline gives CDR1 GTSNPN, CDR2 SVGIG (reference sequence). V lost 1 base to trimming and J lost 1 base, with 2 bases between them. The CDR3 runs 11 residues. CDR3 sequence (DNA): TGTGCCTGGAGTGCGTCCTACGAGCAGTACTTC. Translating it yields CAWSASYEQYF.

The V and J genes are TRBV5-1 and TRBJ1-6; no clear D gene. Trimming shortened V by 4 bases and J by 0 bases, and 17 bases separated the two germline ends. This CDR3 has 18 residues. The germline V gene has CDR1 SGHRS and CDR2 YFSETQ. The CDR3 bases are TGCGCCAGCAGCACGTACTCCCAAATTAGCTCCTATAATTCACCCCTCCACTTT. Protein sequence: CASSTYSQISSYNSPLHF.

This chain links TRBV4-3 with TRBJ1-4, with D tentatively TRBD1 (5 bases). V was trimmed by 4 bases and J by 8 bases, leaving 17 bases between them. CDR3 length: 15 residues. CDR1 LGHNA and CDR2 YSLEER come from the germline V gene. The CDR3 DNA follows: TGCGCCAGCAGCCGGCTCCTAGGGGATAGGGAAAAACTGTTTTTT. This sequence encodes CASSRLLGDREKLFF.

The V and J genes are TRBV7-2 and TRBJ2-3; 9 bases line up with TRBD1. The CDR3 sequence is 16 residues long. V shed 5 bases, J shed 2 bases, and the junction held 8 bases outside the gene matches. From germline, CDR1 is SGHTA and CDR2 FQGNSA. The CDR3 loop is CASSRPGQGNTDTQYF. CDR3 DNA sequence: TGTGCCAGCAGCCGCCCGGGACAGGGTAACACAGATACGCAGTATTTT.

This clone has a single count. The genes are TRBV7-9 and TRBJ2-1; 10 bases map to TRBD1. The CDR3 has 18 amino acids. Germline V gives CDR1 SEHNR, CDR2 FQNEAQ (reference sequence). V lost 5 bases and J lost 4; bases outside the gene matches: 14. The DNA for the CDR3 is TGTGCCAGCAGCCCGCGGGGGACAGGGGTAAGCCGATACAATGAGCAGTTCTTC. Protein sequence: CASSPRGTGVSRYNEQFF.

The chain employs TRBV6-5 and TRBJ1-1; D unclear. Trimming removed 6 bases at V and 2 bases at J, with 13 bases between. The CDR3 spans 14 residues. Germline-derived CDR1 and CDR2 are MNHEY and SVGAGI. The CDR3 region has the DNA TGTGCCAGCAGCCCCGGGATTAGAAACACTGAAGCTTTCTTT. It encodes CASSPGIRNTEAFF.

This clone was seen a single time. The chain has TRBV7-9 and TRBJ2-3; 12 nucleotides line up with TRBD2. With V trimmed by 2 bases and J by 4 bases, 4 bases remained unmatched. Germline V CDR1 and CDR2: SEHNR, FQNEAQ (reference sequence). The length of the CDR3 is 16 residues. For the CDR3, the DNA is TGTGCCAGCAGCTTACCTAGCGGGAGGGCCCCAGATACGCAGTATTTT. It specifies CASSLPSGRAPDTQYF.

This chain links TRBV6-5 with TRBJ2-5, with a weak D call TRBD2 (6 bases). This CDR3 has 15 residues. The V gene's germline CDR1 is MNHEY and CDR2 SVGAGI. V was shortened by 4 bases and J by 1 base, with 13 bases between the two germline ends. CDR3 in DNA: TGTGCCAGCAGTTTCTCGGGACTCGGCCAAGAGACCCAGTACTTC. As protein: CASSFSGLGQETQYF.

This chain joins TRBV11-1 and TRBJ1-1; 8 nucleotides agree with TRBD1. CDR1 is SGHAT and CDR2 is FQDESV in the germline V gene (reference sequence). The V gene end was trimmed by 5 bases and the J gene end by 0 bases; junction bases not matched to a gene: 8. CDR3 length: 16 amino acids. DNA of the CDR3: TGTGCCAGCAGCGCGACTCCGGGACAGGTGAACACTGAAGCTTTCTTT. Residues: CASSATPGQVNTEAFF.

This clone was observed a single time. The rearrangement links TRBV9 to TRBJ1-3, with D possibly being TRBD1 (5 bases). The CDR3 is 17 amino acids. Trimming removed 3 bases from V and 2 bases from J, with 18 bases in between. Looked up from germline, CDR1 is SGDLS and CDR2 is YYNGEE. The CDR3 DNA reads TGTGCCAGCAGCGCGCTGCCTCGGGGGGGACCTGGAAACACCATATATTTT. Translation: CASSALPRGGPGNTIYF. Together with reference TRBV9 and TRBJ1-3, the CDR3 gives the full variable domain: DSGVTQTPKHLITATGQRVTLRCSPRSGDLSVYWYQQSLDQGLQFLIQYYNGEERAKGNILERFSAQQFPDLHSELNLSSLELGDSALYFCASSALPRGGPGNTIYFGEGSWLTVV.

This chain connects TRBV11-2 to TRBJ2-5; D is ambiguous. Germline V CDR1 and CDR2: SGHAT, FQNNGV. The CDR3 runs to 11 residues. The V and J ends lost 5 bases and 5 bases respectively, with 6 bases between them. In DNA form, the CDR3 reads TGTGCCAGCAGCACCGGGGAGACCCAGTACTTC. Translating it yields CASSTGETQYF.

The CDR3 loop is CASSPYRTSGSTDTQYF. DNA of the CDR3: TGTGCCAGTAGTCCTTACCGGACTAGCGGGAGCACAGATACGCAGTATTTT. This chain uses TRBV19 with TRBJ2-3; 11 bases fit TRBD2. The CDR3 spans 17 residues. The germline V gene has CDR1 LNHDA and CDR2 SQIVND (reference sequence). J gave up 0 bases and V 5 bases, and 7 bases lay outside the gene matches.

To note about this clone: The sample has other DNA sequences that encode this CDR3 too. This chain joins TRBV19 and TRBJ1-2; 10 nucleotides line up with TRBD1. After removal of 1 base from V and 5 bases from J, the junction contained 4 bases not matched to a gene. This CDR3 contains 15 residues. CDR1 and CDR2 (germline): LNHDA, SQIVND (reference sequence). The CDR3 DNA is TGTGCCAGTAGTATAGCGGACAGGGGGGCTTATGGCTACACCTTC. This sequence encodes CASSIADRGAYGYTF.

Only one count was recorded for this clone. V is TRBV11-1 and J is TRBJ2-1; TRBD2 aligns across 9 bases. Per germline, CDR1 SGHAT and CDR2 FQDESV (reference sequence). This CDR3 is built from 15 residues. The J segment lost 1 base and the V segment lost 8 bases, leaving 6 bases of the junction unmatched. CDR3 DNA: TGTGCCAGCGGCAAGAGCGGGAGGTCCTACAATGAGCAGTTCTTC. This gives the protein CASGKSGRSYNEQFF.

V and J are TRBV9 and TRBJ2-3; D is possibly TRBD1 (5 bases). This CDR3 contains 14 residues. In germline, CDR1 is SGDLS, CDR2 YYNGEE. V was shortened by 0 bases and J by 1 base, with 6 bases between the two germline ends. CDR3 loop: CASSVVQGTDTQYF. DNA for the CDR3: TGTGCCAGCAGCGTAGTACAGGGCACAGATACGCAGTATTTT.

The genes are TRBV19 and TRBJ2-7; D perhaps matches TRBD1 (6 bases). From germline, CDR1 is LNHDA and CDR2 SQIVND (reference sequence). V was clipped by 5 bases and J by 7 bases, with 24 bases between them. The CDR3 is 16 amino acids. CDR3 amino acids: CASSFHPGQGTGEQYF. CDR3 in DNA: TGTGCCAGTAGTTTTCACCCGGGACAAGGAACTGGTGAGCAGTACTTC. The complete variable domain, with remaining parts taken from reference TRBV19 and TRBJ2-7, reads DGGITQSPKYLFRKEGQNVTLSCEQNLNHDAMYWYRQDPGQGLRLIYYSQIVNDFQKGDIAEGYSVSREKKESFPLTVTSAQKNPTAFYLCASSFHPGQGTGEQYFGPGTRLTVT.

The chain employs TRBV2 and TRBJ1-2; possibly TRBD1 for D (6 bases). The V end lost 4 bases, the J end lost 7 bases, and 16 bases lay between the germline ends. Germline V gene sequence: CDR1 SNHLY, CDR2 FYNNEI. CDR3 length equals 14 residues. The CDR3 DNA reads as TGTGCCAGCAGTGGACTGACAGGTTTCGGTGGCTACACCTTC. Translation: CASSGLTGFGGYTF.

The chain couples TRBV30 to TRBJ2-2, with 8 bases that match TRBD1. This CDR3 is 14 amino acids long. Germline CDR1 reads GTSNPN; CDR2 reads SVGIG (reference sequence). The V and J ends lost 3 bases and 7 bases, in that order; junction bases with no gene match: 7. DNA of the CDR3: TGTGCCTGGAGCGCGGACAGGGTGGTCGGGGAGCTGTTTTTT. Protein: CAWSADRVVGELFF.

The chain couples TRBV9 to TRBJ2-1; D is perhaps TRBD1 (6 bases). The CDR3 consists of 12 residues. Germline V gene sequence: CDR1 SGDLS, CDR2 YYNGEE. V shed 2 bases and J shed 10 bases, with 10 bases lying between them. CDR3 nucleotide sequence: TGTGCCAGCAGCGTGGAGAGGGGGGAGCAGTTCTTC. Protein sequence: CASSVERGEQFF.